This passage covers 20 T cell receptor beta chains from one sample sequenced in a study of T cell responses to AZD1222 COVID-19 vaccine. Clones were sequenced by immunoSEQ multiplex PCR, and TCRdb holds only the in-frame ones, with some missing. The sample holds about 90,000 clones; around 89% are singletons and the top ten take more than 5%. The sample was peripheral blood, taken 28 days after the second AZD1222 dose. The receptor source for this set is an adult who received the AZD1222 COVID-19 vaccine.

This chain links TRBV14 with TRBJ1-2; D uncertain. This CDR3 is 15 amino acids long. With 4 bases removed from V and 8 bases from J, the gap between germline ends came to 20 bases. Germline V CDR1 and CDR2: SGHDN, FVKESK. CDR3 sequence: CASSLKRPEEVGYTF. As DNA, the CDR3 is TGTGCCAGCAGCCTAAAACGGCCGGAGGAGGTCGGCTACACCTTC.

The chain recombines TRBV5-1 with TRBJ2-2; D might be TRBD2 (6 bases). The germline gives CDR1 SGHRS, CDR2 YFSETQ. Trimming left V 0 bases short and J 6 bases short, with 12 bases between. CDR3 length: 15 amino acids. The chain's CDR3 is CASSLAGAGPGELFF. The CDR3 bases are TGCGCCAGCAGCTTGGCCGGGGCGGGGCCCGGGGAGCTGTTTTTT.

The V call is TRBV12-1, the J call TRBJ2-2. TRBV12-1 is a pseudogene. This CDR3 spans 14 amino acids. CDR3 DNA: TGTGCCGGCTCGGATCTCTCGAACACCGGGGAGCTGTTTTTT. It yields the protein CAGSDLSNTGELFF.

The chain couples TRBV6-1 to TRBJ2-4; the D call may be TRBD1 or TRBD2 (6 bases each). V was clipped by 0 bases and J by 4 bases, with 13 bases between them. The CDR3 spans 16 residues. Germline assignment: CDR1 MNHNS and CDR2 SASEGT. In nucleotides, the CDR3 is TGTGCCAGCAGTGAAGCGCGGGGACATCGGAAAAACATTCAGTACTTC. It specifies CASSEARGHRKNIQYF.

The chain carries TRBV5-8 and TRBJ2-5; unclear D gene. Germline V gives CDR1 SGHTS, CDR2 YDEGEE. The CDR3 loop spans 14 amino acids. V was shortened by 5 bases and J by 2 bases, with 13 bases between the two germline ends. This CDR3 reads CASRALGGQETQYF. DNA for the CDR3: TGTGCCAGCAGAGCGCTTGGCGGTCAAGAGACCCAGTACTTC.

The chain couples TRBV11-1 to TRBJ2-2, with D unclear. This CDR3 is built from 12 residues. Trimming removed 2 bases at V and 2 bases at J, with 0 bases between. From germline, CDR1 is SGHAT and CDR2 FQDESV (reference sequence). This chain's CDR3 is CASSLNTGELFF. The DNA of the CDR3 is TGTGCCAGCAGCTTAAACACCGGGGAGCTGTTTTTT.

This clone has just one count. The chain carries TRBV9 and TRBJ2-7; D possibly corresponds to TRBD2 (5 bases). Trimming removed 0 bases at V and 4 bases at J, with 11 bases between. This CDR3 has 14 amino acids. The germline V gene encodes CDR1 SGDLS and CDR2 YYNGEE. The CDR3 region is CASSVAGEGYEQYF. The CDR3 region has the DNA TGTGCCAGCAGCGTAGCCGGTGAGGGATACGAGCAGTACTTC.

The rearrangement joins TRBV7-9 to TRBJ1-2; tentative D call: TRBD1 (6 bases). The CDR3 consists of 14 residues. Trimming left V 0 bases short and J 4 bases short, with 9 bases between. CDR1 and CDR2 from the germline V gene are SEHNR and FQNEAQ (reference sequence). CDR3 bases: TGTGCCAGCAGCTTAGCGTTGGACAGCTATGGCTACACCTTC. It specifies CASSLALDSYGYTF.

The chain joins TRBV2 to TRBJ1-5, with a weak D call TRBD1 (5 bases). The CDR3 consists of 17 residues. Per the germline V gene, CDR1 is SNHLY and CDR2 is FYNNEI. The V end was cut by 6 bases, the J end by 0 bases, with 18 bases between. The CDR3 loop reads CASRGGKVSSSNQPQHF. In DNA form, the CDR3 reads TGTGCCAGCAGGGGGGGGAAGGTGTCATCTAGCAATCAGCCCCAGCATTTT.

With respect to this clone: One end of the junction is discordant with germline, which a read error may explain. CDR3 protein: CASSPGWGTSNEQYF. The CDR3 nucleotides read TGTGCCAGCAGCCCCGGGTGGGGTACCTCCAACGAGCAGTACTTC. The chain is built from TRBV5-4 and TRBJ2-7; D remains unclear. In germline, CDR1 is SGHNT, CDR2 YYREEE (reference sequence). The CDR3 runs 15 residues.

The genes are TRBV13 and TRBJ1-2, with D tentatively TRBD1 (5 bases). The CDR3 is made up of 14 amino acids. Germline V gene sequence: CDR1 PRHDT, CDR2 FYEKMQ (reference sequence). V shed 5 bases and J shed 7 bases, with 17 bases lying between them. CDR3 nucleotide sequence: TGTGCCAGCAGCATGCTGGGCAGGGTGGGTGGCTACACCTTC. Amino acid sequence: CASSMLGRVGGYTF.

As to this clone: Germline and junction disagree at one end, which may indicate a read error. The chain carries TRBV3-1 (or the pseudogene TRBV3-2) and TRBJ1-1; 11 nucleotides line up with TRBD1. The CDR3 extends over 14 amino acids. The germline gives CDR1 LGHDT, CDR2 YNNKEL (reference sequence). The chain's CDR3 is CASTQPGQGGEAFF. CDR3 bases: TGTGCCAGCACCCAACCGGGACAGGGGGGCGAAGCTTTCTTT.

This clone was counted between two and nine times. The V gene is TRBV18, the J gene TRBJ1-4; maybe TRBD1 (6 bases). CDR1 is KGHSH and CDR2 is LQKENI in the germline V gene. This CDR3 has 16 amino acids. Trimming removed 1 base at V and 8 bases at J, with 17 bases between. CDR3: CASSPRGDRGKEKLFF. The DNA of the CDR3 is TGTGCCAGCTCACCACGAGGAGATAGGGGGAAGGAAAAACTGTTTTTT.

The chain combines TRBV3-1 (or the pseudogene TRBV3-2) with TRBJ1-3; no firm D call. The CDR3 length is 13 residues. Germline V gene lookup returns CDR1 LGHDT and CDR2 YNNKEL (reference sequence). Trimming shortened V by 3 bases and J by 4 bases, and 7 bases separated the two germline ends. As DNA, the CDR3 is TGTGCCAGCAGCCAGGACGCAGGAAACACCATATATTTT. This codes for CASSQDAGNTIYF.

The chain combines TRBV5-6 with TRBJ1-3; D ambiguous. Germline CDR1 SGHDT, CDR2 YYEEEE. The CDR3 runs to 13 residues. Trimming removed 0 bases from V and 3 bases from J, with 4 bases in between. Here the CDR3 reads CASSLEVGNTIYF. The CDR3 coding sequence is TGTGCCAGCAGCTTGGAAGTTGGAAACACCATATATTTT.

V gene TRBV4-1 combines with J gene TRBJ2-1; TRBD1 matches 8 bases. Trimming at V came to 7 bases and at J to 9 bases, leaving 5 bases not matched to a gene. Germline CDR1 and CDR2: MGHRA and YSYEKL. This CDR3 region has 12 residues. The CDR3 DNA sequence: TGCGCCAGCAAGCAGGGGGCAGGTGAGCAGTTCTTC. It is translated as CASKQGAGEQFF.

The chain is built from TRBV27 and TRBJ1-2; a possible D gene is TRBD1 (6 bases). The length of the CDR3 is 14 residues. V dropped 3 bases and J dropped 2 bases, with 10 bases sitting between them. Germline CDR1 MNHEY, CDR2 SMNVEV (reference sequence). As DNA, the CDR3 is TGTGCCAGCAGTTTTAAAGGACAGAACTATGGCTACACCTTC. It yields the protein CASSFKGQNYGYTF.

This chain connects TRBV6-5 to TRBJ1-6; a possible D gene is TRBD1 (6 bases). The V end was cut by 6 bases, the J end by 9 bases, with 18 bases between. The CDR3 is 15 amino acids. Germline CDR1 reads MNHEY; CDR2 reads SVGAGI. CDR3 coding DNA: TGTGCCAGCAGGAGACAGGAGCTAGACGGTTCACCCCTCCACTTT. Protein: CASRRQELDGSPLHF.

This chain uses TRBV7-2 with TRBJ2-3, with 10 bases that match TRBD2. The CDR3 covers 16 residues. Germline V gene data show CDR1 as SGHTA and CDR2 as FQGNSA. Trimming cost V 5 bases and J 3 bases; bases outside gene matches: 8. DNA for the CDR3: TGTGCCAGCAGCGCCACCCGGACTAGCGGAACAGATACGCAGTATTTT. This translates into CASSATRTSGTDTQYF.

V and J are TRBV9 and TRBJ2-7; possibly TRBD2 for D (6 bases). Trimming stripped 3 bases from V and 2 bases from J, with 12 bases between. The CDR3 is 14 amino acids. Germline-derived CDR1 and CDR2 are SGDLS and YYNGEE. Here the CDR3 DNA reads TGTGCCAGCAGCGACCGGGACTCTGCCTACGAGCAGTACTTC. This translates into CASSDRDSAYEQYF. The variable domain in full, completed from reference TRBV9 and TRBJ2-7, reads DSGVTQTPKHLITATGQRVTLRCSPRSGDLSVYWYQQSLDQGLQFLIQYYNGEERAKGNILERFSAQQFPDLHSELNLSSLELGDSALYFCASSDRDSAYEQYFGPGTRLTVT.